One T cell receptor beta chain is described in this entry. The method was immunoSEQ multiplex PCR; TCRdb's version includes in-frame clones alone and lacks a portion of them. Among over 75,000 clones listed, nearly 98% were seen once. This entry is derived from a study of technical replicates of blood from several donors. Germline assignment: CDR1 MNHEY and CDR2 SMNVEV (reference sequence). The V gene lost 4 bases and the J gene lost 0 bases, with 4 bases spanning the gap. The CDR3 has 12 residues. Sequenced: T cells isolated from PBMCs. V is TRBV27 and J is TRBJ2-7; D is undetermined. This sequence originates from a human donor in good health. CDR3: CASSSYSYEQYF. In nucleotides, the CDR3 is TGTGCCAGCAGTTCGTACTCCTACGAGCAGTACTTC.